This T cell receptor beta chain originates from a study of a mutant IDH1 vaccine in newly diagnosed glioma. Study details: The earlier regimen, radiotherapy, temozolomide, or both, was most often both.

Findings and limits, study-wide: Seemingly, pseudoprogression had no relation to changes in the top peripheral T cell clonotypes.

Sequencing was performed with immunoSEQ multiplex PCR; in TCRdb, only in-frame clones are kept and a portion is missing. The sample holds 85,000 to 100,000 clones, around 77% seen once. Time point denoted: baseline, week 1 (first vaccination visit). Regarding treatment: pre-vaccination baseline after standard-of-care therapy. Donors had new WHO grade 3 or 4 IDH1-mutant, ATRX-lost astrocytomas. The CDR3 loop spans 13 amino acids. Germline CDR1 GTSNPN, CDR2 SVGIG (reference sequence). Trimming took off 3 bases at V and 1 base at J, with 9 bases between the two ends. Of note for this clone: The antigen is not known.

The receptor comes from a man aged 40-55 years with glioma. This specimen consisted of PBMCs, obtained from a glioma patient treated with radiotherapy, temozolomide or both. The genes are TRBV30 and TRBJ1-1; D not certain. The CDR3 DNA reads TGTGCCTGGAGCCCTGACTGGAACACTGAAGCTTTCTTT. Protein product: CAWSPDWNTEAFF.